This is a list of T cell receptor beta chains from one sample in a study of blood T cells in healthy people across ages. One entry per CDR3 protein, called by TCRdb with MiXCR from the 5' RACE reads. The sample has about 1.8 million distinct CDR3 sequences, roughly 52% seen once. The sample comprised blood. These receptors originate from a woman between 40 and 50 years old in good health. Both conserved end residues are part of each CDR3.

v_call cdr3_aa
TRBV6-2/TRBV6-3 CASRAPNFYGYTF
TRBV5-1 CASSFLTSAEAEQFF
TRBV11-2 CASSLDYLAGTSSYNEQFF
TRBV7-9 CASSYHNNIQYF
TRBV4-3 CASSQEGGGRGTYEQYF
TRBV7-2 CASSSTGQGYSPLHF
TRBV4-1 CASSQGVPDTQYF
TRBV4-1 CASSQIDRSSTDTQYF
TRBV12-3/TRBV12-4 CASSSRTSGGWETQYF
TRBV20-1 CSARPIAGGMATQYF
TRBV7-8 CASSLAESSYGYTF
TRBV7-9 CASSQGQGENIQYF
TRBV20-1 CSATGIGGGTDTQYF
TRBV6-5 CAIQQARGGYTF
TRBV7-2 CASSPEGIQPQHF
TRBV10-3 CAISSGQGSKNEQFF
TRBV7-2 CASSYLRRDGQFF
TRBV6-2/TRBV6-3 CASSYEVGDTDTQYF
TRBV6-6 CASSSGTGAFF
TRBV5-6 CASSLDSLPPNSPLHF
TRBV20-1 CSAEQGGDTQYF
TRBV20-1 CSATNRDLRIYEQYF
TRBV7-9 CASSLSAVLGYTF
TRBV10-3 CAIGGQGGTYEQYF
TRBV20-1 CSASPRLVNNEQYF
TRBV20-1 CSAASRTDTQYF
TRBV7-2 CASSLWSGQANQETQYF
TRBV3-1 CASSQALGQGGRETQYF
TRBV12-3/TRBV12-4 CASSLATGREQYF
TRBV6-2/TRBV6-3 CASSELGLAGFTDTQYF
TRBV7-9 CASSLARRPSSYNEQFF
TRBV10-3 CAISESNLGSMEDTQYF
TRBV19 CASSKWQGIGTDTQYF
TRBV15 CATSPRLAGQETQYF
TRBV12-3/TRBV12-4 CASSFQASTDTQYF
TRBV4-3 CASSQNLDRRGNTEAFF
TRBV10-3 CAISESAGANGYTF